The clone carrying this TCR beta chain was detected many times. The data derive from a study of T-cell reconstitution after alpha-beta-depleted transplantation in children. CDR3 length: 17 amino acids. Germline-derived CDR1 and CDR2 are LGHDT and YNNKEL (reference sequence). The ends were cut back, 1 base at V and 0 bases at J, with 13 bases in the middle. TCRbeta library construction was performed incorporating unique molecular identifiers. TCRdb reprocessed the PCR reads via MiXCR and lists one record per CDR3 protein. The sample has 300,000 to 400,000 distinct CDR3 sequences; less than 15% are singletons.

The sequence derives from a human donor who donated a stem cell graft to a child with Fanconi anemia. The chain is built from TRBV3-1 and TRBJ2-1; D assignment may be TRBD1 or TRBD2 (6 bases each). The source material was PBMCs, sampled from the stem cell graft. Written as DNA, the CDR3 is TGTGCCAGCAGCCAAGGGCCGGGGGCGAGCTCCTACAATGAGCAGTTCTTC. This translates into CASSQGPGASSYNEQFF.